The 10 T cell receptor beta chains in this list originate from one sample, sequenced in a study of monozygotic twins with inflammatory bowel disease. Following a re-call of the 5' RACE reads, TCRdb has one entry per CDR3 protein and lacks DNA. The sample's table shows around 150,000 distinct CDR3 sequences. Sequencing used blood. The receptors were sampled from a human donor with ulcerative colitis or Crohn's disease, or a healthy co-twin of an affected twin (not recorded which).

V gene TRBV12-3 or TRBV12-4 combines with J gene TRBJ2-5; absent DNA, TCRdb's TRBD1 call cannot be checked. CDR3 size: 14 residues. This CDR3 is CASSFRGAEETQYF.

The chain joins TRBV10-3 to TRBJ2-1; as DNA is missing, the TRBD1 call by TCRdb cannot be tested. The CDR3 contains 15 residues. Looked up from germline, CDR1 is ENHRY and CDR2 is SYGVKD. Here the CDR3 reads CAIRPGDSSYNEQFF.

This chain connects TRBV7-3 to TRBJ1-1. The CDR3 length is 15 residues. Germline V gene sequence: CDR1 SGHTA, CDR2 FQGTGA. The CDR3: CASSSSGEPGTEAFF.

The genes are TRBV12-3 or TRBV12-4 and TRBJ1-5. The CDR3 length is 14 residues. This CDR3 reads CASSNINSNQPQHF.

Here the CDR3 reads CSARSPGGYNEQFF. The rearrangement links TRBV20-1 to TRBJ2-1; TCRdb returns TRBD1, unconfirmable since there is no DNA. The CDR3 sequence is 14 residues long. Germline CDR1 and CDR2: DFQATT and SNEGSKA (reference sequence).

V is TRBV12-3 or TRBV12-4 and J is TRBJ2-1; TCRdb reports TRBD1, a call that lacks DNA to check it against. The CDR3 extends over 14 amino acids. The CDR3 reads CASSRDRDTGEQFF.

The chain is built from TRBV28 and TRBJ1-2; the D gene TCRdb calls, TRBD1, cannot be checked with no DNA. This CDR3 spans 15 amino acids. Germline CDR1 MDHEN, CDR2 SYDVKM. The CDR3 protein is CASRDRGQGSYGYTF.

The chain carries TRBV11-2 and TRBJ2-7. Germline CDR1 reads SGHAT; CDR2 reads FQNNGV. This CDR3 comprises 13 residues. The CDR3 region is CASSFGRSYEQYF.

The chain recombines TRBV4-2 with TRBJ1-6. This CDR3 comprises 14 residues. Germline CDR1 is LGHNA and CDR2 is YNFKEQ. CDR3 in amino acids: CASSLRDSYSPLHF.

The chain has TRBV3-1 and TRBJ2-7; TCRdb designates TRBD2, a call that cannot be tested without DNA. Germline loops: CDR1 LGHDT, CDR2 YNNKEL (reference sequence). The CDR3 loop spans 13 amino acids. This CDR3 reads CASSLRGGHEQYF.